A few counts support the clone carrying this TCR beta chain. This record comes from a study of blood T cell repertoires in COVID-19. Trimming cost V 5 bases and J 4 bases, with 9 bases left between them. The CDR3 consists of 13 residues. Per germline, CDR1 SGHTA and CDR2 FQGTGA. Sequencing was performed with immunoSEQ multiplex PCR; in TCRdb, only in-frame clones are kept and a portion is missing. This repertoire shows a few hundred thousand clones, 86% found once; its top ten account for about 7%. The sequenced sample was peripheral blood. This chain uses TRBV7-3 with TRBJ1-3; no firm D call. This TCR came from an older woman with COVID-19, enrolled during active disease. CDR3 amino acids: CASSPQRGNTIYF. The CDR3 DNA is TGTGCCAGCAGCCCTCAGCGCGGAAACACCATATATTTT.